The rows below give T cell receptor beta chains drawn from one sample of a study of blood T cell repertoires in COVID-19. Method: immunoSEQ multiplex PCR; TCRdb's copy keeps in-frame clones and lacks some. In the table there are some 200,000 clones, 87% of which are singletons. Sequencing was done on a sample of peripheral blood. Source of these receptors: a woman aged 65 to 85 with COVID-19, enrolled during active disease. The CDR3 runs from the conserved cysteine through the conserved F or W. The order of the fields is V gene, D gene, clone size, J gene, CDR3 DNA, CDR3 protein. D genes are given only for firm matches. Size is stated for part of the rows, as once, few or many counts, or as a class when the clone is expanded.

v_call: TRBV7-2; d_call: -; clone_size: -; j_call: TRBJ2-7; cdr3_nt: TGTGCCAGTTGGAGGGCCCTGGGTTCCTACGAGCAGTACTTC; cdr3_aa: CASWRALGSYEQYF
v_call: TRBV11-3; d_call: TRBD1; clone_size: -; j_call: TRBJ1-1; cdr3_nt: TGTGCCAGCAGCTTATCCATCCCAGGGGGCACTGAAGCTTTCTTT; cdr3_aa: CASSLSIPGGTEAFF
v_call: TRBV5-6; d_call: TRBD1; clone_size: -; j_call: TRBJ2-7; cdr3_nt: TGTGCCAGCAGCCGGGACAGCTACTCCTACGAGCAGTACTTC; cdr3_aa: CASSRDSYSYEQYF
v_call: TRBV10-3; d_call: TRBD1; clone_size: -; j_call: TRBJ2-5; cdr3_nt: TGTGCCATCAGTGAGTCGAGAGACAGGGGCGTTTGGAGTGAGACCCAGTACTTC; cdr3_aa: CAISESRDRGVWSETQYF
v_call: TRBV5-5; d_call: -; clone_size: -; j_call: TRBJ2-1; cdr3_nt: TGTGCCAGCAGCTTGGGGAAGGCGGCACCCTCCTACAATGAGCAGTTCTTC; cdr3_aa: CASSLGKAAPSYNEQFF
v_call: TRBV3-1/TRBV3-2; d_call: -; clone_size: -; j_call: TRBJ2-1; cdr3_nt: TGTGCCAGCAGCCAGGGGAGAAGGGCTGAGCAGTTCTTC; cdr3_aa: CASSQGRRAEQFF
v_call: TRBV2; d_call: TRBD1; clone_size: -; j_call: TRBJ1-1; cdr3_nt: TGTGCCAGCAGGGGGGACAGGGGGAACACTGAAGCTTTCTTT; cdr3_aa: CASRGDRGNTEAFF
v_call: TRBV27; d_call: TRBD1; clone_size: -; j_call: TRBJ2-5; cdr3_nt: TGTGCCAGCAGATACGGGGACAGTTTGTACCAAGAGACCCAGTACTTC; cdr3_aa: CASRYGDSLYQETQYF
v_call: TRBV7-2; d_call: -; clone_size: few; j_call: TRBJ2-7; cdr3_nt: TGTGCCAGCACTCCTAATATGGGGCAGGGCTACGAGCAGTACTTC; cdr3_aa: CASTPNMGQGYEQYF
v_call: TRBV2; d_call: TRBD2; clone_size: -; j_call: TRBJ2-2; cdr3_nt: TGTGCCAGCATGCTTGGGACTAGCGGGAGGTTAATCACCGGGGAGCTGTTTTTT; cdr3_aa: CASMLGTSGRLITGELFF
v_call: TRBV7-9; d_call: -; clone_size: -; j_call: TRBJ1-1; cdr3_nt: TGTGCCAGCAGCTCGGTACAGGGTGACACTGAAGCTTTCTTT; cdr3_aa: CASSSVQGDTEAFF
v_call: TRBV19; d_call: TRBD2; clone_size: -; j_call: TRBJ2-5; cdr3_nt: TGTGCCAGTAGTATAGGGGGGGGAGAGACCCAGTACTTC; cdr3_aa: CASSIGGGETQYF
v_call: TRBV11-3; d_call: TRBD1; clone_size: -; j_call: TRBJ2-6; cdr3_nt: TGTGCCAGCAGCCCCGGGACAGCTGGGGCCAACGTCCTGACTTTC; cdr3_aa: CASSPGTAGANVLTF
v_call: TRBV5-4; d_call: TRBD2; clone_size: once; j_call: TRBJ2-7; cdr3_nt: TGTGCCAGCAGCCGGCCGGGAGCGGGAGGGAACTACGAGCAGTACTTC; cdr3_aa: CASSRPGAGGNYEQYF
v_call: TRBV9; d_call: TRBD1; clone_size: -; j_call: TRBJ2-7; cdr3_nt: TGTGCCAGCAGCGTAGGTTCGGGGACAGGGGAGGGCTACGAGCAGTACTTC; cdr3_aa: CASSVGSGTGEGYEQYF
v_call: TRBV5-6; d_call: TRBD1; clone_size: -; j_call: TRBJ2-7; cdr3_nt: TGTGCCAGCAGCTTGGTGGGACAGGGGTCCTACGAGCAGTACTTC; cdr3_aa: CASSLVGQGSYEQYF
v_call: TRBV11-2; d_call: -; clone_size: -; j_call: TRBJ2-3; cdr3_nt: TGTGCCAGCAGACCAATTGGGCTCCAGAAAGCGCAGTATTTT; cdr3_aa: CASRPIGLQKAQYF
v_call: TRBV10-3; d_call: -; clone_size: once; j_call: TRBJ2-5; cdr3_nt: TGTGCCAGCAGTTTGGGCAGCGGCCAAGAGACCCAGTACTTC; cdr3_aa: CASSLGSGQETQYF
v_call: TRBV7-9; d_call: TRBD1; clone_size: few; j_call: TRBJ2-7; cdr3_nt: TGTGCCAGCAGCTTAGTTGAGACAGGGGACAGGAACGAGCAGTACTTC; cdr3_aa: CASSLVETGDRNEQYF
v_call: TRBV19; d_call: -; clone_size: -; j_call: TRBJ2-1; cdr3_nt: TGTGCCAGTATGAGCAAGATGGCGGGAATGAACAATGAGCAGTTCTTC; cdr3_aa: CASMSKMAGMNNEQFF
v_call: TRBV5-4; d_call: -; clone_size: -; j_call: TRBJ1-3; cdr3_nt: TGTGCCAGCAGCTCCAGGGAAGACTCTGGAAACACCATATATTTT; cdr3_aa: CASSSREDSGNTIYF
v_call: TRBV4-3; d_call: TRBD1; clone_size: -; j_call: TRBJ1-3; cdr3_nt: TGCGCCAGCAGCCAAGATCTTTACGCAACAGGGGATGGAAACACCATATATTTT; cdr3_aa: CASSQDLYATGDGNTIYF
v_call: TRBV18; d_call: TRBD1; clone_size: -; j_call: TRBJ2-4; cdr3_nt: TGTGCCAGCTCGCGACAGGGGACGAACATTCAGTACTTC; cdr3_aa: CASSRQGTNIQYF
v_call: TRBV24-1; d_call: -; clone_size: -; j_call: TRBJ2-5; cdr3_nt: TGTGCCACCAGTGATTTGCGGGCAGGGGTAGAGACCCAGTACTTC; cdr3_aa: CATSDLRAGVETQYF
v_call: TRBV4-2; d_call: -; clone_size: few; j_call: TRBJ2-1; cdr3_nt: TGTGCCAGCAGCCAGCCAAGGGGGGAGGGCCTCAATGAGCAGTTCTTC; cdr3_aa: CASSQPRGEGLNEQFF
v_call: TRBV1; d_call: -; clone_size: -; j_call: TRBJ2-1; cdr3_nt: TGCACCAGCAGCCAAGATTTAGGACTAGCGGGAGCCAATGAGCAGTTCTTC; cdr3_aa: CTSSQDLGLAGANEQFF
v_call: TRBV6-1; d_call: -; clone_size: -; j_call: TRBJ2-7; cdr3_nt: TGTGCCAGCAGTGAAGTTGGTGGCGGCTCCTACGAGCAGTACTTC; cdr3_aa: CASSEVGGGSYEQYF
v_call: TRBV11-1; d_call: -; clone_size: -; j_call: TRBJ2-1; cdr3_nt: TGTGCCAGCAGCCCAATCGGACAGCTTGAGCAGTTCTTC; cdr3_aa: CASSPIGQLEQFF
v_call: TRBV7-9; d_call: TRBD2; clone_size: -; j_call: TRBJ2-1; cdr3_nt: TGTGCCAGCAGCTTCCAGCGGGATTCCTACAATGAGCAGTTCTTC; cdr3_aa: CASSFQRDSYNEQFF
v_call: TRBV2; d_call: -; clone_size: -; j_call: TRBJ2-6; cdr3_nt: TGTGCCAGCAGTGACCCGGGAGCTGGGGCCAACGTCCTGACTTTC; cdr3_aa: CASSDPGAGANVLTF
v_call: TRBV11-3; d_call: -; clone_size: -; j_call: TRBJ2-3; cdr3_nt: TGTGCCAGCAGCCTATTGCGTTCCACAGATACGCAGTATTTT; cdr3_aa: CASSLLRSTDTQYF
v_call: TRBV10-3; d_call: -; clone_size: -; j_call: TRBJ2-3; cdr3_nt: TGTGCCATCAGTGAAAATACGGGGAGCACAGATACGCAGTATTTT; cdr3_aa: CAISENTGSTDTQYF
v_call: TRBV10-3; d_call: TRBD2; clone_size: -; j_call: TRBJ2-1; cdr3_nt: TGTGCCATCAGTGACCCTAGCGGGAGCAATGAGCAGTTCTTC; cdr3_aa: CAISDPSGSNEQFF
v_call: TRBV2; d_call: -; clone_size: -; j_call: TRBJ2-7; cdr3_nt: TGTGCCAGCAGTGAGTGGCCCTACGAGCAGTACTTC; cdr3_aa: CASSEWPYEQYF
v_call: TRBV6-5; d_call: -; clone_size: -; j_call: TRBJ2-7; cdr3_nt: TGTGCCAGCAGTTATTCCCCCGGGACACTAAAAGAGGAGCAGTACTTC; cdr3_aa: CASSYSPGTLKEEQYF
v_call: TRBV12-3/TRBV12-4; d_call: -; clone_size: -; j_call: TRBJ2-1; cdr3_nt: TGTGCCAGCAGTCTCCCTATAAATGAGCAGTTCTTC; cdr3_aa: CASSLPINEQFF
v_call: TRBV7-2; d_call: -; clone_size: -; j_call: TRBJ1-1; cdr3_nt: TGTGCCAGCAGCCCTCGACAGAACACTGAAGCTTTCTTT; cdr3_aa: CASSPRQNTEAFF
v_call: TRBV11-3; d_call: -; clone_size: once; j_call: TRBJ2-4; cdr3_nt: TGTGCCAGCGCATCAGCGGGAAACATTCAGTACTTC; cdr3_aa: CASASAGNIQYF
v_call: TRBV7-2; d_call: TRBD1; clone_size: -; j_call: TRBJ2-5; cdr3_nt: TGTGCCAGCAGCTTAGGCCCCTCCGGGACAGGGGGCCAAGAGACCCAGTACTTC; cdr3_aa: CASSLGPSGTGGQETQYF
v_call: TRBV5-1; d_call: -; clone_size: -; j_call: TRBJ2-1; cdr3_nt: TGCGCCAGCAGCTCCTACTCCAACAATGAGCAGTTCTTC; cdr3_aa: CASSSYSNNEQFF
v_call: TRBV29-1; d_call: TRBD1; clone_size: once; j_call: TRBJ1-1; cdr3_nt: TGCAGCGTTGAAACAGGGGACACTGAAGCTTTCTTT; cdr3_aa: CSVETGDTEAFF
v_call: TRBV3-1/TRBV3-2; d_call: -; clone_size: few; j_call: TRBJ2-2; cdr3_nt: TGTGCCAGCAGCCAAGAAACACCCACCGGGGAGCTGTTTTTT; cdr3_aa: CASSQETPTGELFF
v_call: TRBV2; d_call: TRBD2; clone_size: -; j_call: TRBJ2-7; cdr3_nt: TGTGCCAGCACCCCAATAGGGACTAGCGGGGAACAGTACTTC; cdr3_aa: CASTPIGTSGEQYF
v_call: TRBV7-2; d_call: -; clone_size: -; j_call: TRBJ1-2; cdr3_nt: TGTGCCAGCAGCTTAGACAGCCTCTATGGCTACACCTTC; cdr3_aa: CASSLDSLYGYTF
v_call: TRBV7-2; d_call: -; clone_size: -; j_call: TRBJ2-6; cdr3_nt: TGTGCCAGCAGCTTAAGCCCTGGGGCCAACGTCCTGACTTTC; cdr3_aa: CASSLSPGANVLTF
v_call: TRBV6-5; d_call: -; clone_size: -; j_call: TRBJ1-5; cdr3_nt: TGTGCCAGCAGTCCCCGGGACAATTATCAGCCCCAGCATTTT; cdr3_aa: CASSPRDNYQPQHF
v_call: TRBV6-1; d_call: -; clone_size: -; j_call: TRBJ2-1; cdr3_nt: TGTGCCAGCAGTGACCAGGGGGGCTCCTACAATGAGCAGTTCTTC; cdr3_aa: CASSDQGGSYNEQFF
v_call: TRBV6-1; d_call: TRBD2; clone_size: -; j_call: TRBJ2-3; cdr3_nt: TGTGCCAGCAGTGAAGGTAGCGGGGTCACAGATACGCAGTATTTT; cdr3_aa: CASSEGSGVTDTQYF
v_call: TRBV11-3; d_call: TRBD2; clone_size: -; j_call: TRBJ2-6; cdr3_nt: TGTGCCAGCAGTTGGGACAAGACTAGCGGACTATCTGGAGGGGCCAACGTCCTGACTTTC; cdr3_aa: CASSWDKTSGLSGGANVLTF
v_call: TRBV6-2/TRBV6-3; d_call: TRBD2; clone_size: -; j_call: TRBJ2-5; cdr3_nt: TGTGCCAGCAGTCCCCCCTTTGCGGGAGTAGTAGGGACCCAGTACTTC; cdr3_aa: CASSPPFAGVVGTQYF
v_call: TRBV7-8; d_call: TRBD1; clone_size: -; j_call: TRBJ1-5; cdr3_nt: TGTGCCAGCCGCAAAGGGACAGGGGGCTCGTTCGGCAATCAGCCCCAGCATTTT; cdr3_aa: CASRKGTGGSFGNQPQHF
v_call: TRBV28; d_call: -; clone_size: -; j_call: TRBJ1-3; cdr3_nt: TGTGCCAGCAGTTTAGGGGGGATTTCTGGAAACACCATATATTTT; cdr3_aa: CASSLGGISGNTIYF
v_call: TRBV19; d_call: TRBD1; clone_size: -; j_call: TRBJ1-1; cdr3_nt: TGTGCCAGTCGATTACAGGGGGCCACTGAAGCTTTCTTT; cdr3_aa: CASRLQGATEAFF
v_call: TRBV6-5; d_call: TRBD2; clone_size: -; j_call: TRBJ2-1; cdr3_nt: TGTGCCAGCACACGGCTAGCGGGAAGTGAGCAGTTCTTC; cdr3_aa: CASTRLAGSEQFF
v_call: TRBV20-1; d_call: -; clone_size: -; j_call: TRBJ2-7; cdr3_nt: TGCAGTGCTAGTGCGGGTCCTACCTACGAGCAGTACTTC; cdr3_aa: CSASAGPTYEQYF